This record covers a single T cell receptor (beta chain). Mouse germline and gene names are used. The read falls 1 residue short of the CDR3 end, and the missing part is taken from the germline J gene. This specimen includes other DNA sequences encoding the same CDR3. This sample is part of a study of tissue T cells after allogeneic stem cell transplantation. Time point noted: mouse harvest day 14 after allogeneic transplant. The graft held 10^6 splenic CD5+ T cells and 10^7 T-cell-depleted bone marrow cells. Clones were sequenced by immunoSEQ multiplex PCR, and TCRdb holds only the in-frame ones, with some missing. The profile shows some 8,000 clones, 37% of them singletons. The germline V gene encodes CDR1 KGHPV and CDR2 FQNQEV (reference sequence). The CDR3 sequence is 14 residues long. V was pared by 4 bases and J by 4 bases, with 3 bases of the junction left unmatched.

The receptor comes from a female BALB/c mouse given C57BL/6 T cells with graft-versus-host disease after an allogeneic hematopoietic cell transplant. The sequencing sample was made of skin. The chain employs TRBV26 and TRBJ1-3; TRBD1 aligns across 8 bases. CDR3 region: CASSRQGAGNTLYF. The CDR3 bases that were read are TGTGCCAGCAGTCGGCAGGGGGCGGGAAATACGCTCTAT. Variable domain in full (rest from reference TRBV26 and TRBJ1-3): NSKVIQTPRYLVKGQGQKAKMRCIPEKGHPVVFWYQQNKNNEFKFLINFQNQEVLQQIDMTEKRFSAECPSNSPCSLEIQSSEAGDSALYLCASSRQGAGNTLYFGEGSRLIVV.